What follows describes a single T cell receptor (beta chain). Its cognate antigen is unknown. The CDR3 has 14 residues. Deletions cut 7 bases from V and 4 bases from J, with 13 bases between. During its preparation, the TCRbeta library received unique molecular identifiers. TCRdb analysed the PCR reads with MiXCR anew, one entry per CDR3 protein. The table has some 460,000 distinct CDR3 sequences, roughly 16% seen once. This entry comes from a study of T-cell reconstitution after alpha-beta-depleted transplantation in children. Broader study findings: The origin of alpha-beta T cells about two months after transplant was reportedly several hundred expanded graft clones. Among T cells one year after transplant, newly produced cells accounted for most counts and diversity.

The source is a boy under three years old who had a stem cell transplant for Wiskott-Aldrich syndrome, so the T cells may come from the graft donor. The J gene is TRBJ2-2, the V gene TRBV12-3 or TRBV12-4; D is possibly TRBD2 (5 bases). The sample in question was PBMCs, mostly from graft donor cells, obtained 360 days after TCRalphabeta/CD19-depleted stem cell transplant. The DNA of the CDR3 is TGTGCCAGCATTGCGGGCCTACTCACCGGGGAGCTGTTTTTT. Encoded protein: CASIAGLLTGELFF.